This TCR beta chain was captured in a study of response to subunit inactivated influenza vaccine. TCRdb processed the RT-PCR reads anew with MiXCR; each CDR3 protein has one entry. Of hundreds of thousands of distinct CDR3 sequences in the sample, around 15% were seen once. Findings and caveats of the study: Authors suggested seasonal influenza vaccinations each recruit few new T cells.

This CDR3 region has 13 residues. Trimming took off 2 bases at V and 4 bases at J, with 9 bases between the two ends. The germline V gene has CDR1 SGHRS and CDR2 YFSETQ. This clonotype was seen a handful of times. Its antigen is not identified. This chain connects TRBV5-1 to TRBJ1-1; no reliable D call. This sample comprised PBMCs from blood, obtained around 14 days before vaccination. The receptor comes from a man aged 45-60 years who received an inactivated influenza vaccine. CDR3 DNA sequence: TGCGCCAGCAGCTTTGAATTGGGCACTGAAGCTTTCTTT. Translated: CASSFELGTEAFF.